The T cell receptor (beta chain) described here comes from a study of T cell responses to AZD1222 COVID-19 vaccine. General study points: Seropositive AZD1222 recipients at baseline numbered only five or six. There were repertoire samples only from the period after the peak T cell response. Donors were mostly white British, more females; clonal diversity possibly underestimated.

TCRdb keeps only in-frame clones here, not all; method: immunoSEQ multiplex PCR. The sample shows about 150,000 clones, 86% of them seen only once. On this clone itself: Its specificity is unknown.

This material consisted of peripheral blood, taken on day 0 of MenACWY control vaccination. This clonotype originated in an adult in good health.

Written as DNA, the CDR3 is TGCGCCAGCAGCTTGGAAGCGGGTTTTATTCCGCAGCCCCAGCATTTT. This gives the protein CASSLEAGFIPQPQHF. The chain employs TRBV5-1 and TRBJ1-5; D remains ambiguous. V was pared by 0 bases and J by 7 bases, with 17 bases between. The CDR3 has 16 amino acids. Looked up from germline, CDR1 is SGHRS and CDR2 is YFSETQ.